One sample yielded the 32 T cell receptor beta chains listed below, sequenced in a study of blood T cells in healthy people across ages. Then a second PCR, running about 6 to 12 cycles, was carried out with a sample-barcoded 5' primer and a J-beta primer mix. TCRdb called the 5' RACE reads again in MiXCR, with one record for every CDR3 protein. The sample contains over 1,200,000 distinct CDR3 sequences, 59% of which appear only once. Material: blood. The source is a man aged 18 to 30 in good health.

The V gene is TRBV7-2, the J gene TRBJ2-7; the D call may be TRBD1 or TRBD2 (5 bases each). Germline values: CDR1 SGHTA, CDR2 FQGNSA. Trimming removed 4 bases from V and 0 bases from J, with 13 bases in between. CDR3 size: 15 residues. The CDR3 here is CASSYAPGSSYEQYF. CDR3 sequence (DNA): TGTGCCAGCAGCTACGCCCCAGGGAGCTCCTACGAGCAGTACTTC.

The DNA of the CDR3 is TGCGCCAGCAGCATCCATGGGAGCTCCTACGAGCAGTACTTC. Protein: CASSIHGSSYEQYF. V gene TRBV5-1 combines with J gene TRBJ2-7; a possible D gene is TRBD2 (5 bases). The V end lost 4 bases, the J end lost 0 bases, and 11 bases lay between the germline ends. The CDR3 extends over 14 amino acids. The germline V gene encodes CDR1 SGHRS and CDR2 YFSETQ.

This rearrangement joins TRBV12-3 or TRBV12-4 to TRBJ1-1; D is undetermined. The ends were cut back, 5 bases at V and 11 bases at J, with 30 bases in the middle. The CDR3 length is 17 residues. DNA for the CDR3: TGTGCCAGCAGTCGATATACGATCGATGGAGGTTGGGGAGGTGCTTTCTTT. It translates to CASSRYTIDGGWGGAFF.

The genes are TRBV29-1 and TRBJ2-1; 9 bases align to TRBD1. The length of the CDR3 is 14 residues. The V gene end was trimmed by 3 bases and the J gene end by 13 bases; junction bases not matched to a gene: 13. Germline-derived CDR1 and CDR2 are SQVTM and ANQGSEA. CDR3 bases: TGCAGCGTTGATGGGGGACAGGGACAAGAGACCCAGTTCTTC. Its protein product is CSVDGGQGQETQFF.

This chain links TRBV27 with TRBJ2-5, with TRBD1 identical over 7 bases. V lost 5 bases, J lost 5 bases, and 8 bases stayed unmatched. The CDR3 runs to 14 residues. CDR1 and CDR2 (germline): MNHEY, SMNVEV (reference sequence). In nucleotides, the CDR3 is TGTGCCAGCAGTCCGCCGGGACAGACGGAGACCCAGTACTTC. Its translation is CASSPPGQTETQYF.

This chain joins TRBV15 and TRBJ2-3; either TRBD1 or TRBD2 may fit D (5 bases each). CDR1 is LNHNV and CDR2 is YYDKDF in the germline V gene (reference sequence). Between the trimmed V and J ends, which lost 0 bases and 4 bases, there was a span of 5 bases. The CDR3 length is 13 residues. This chain's CDR3 is CATSREGADTQYF. The CDR3 region has the DNA TGTGCCACCAGCAGAGAGGGGGCAGATACGCAGTATTTT.

Only a few counts were recorded for this clonotype. This chain links TRBV29-1 with TRBJ1-4; D might be TRBD1 (5 bases). CDR1 and CDR2 from the germline V gene are SQVTM and ANQGSEA. The CDR3 runs 14 residues. The V gene lost 3 bases and the J gene lost 2 bases, with 10 bases spanning the gap. The CDR3 bases are TGCAGCGTTGACGCGGGGGGGACTAATGAAAAACTGTTTTTT. It is translated as CSVDAGGTNEKLFF.

The rearrangement joins TRBV20-1 to TRBJ2-7; D is unclear. Germline CDR1 and CDR2: DFQATT and SNEGSKA (reference sequence). The CDR3 is made up of 15 amino acids. V gave up 1 base and J gave up 0 bases, with 13 bases separating them. CDR3 sequence (DNA): TGCAGTGCTAGAGGTTTGGTTAGTGGCTCCTACGAGCAGTACTTC. Its translation: CSARGLVSGSYEQYF.

The chain uses TRBV10-3 and TRBJ2-3; 9 nucleotides match TRBD1. The CDR3 has 15 residues. With V trimmed by 4 bases and J by 4 bases, 6 bases remained unmatched. Germline V gene data show CDR1 as ENHRY and CDR2 as SYGVKD. CDR3: CAISGTGEKADTQYF. The CDR3 region has the DNA TGTGCCATCAGTGGGACAGGGGAGAAGGCAGATACGCAGTATTTT.

In its sample, this clonotype was seen a few times. This chain connects TRBV15 to TRBJ2-7; 10 bases map to TRBD2. Losses at the gene ends were 0 bases for V and 5 bases for J; bases not matched to a gene: 4. Germline-derived CDR1 and CDR2 are LNHNV and YYDKDF (reference sequence). This CDR3 is built from 15 residues. CDR3 region: CATSRERLAGDEQYF. Here the CDR3 DNA reads TGTGCCACCAGCAGAGAAAGGCTAGCGGGAGACGAGCAGTACTTC.

This chain uses TRBV20-1 with TRBJ2-1; D remains ambiguous. The J call may be wrong; the DNA end is better matched by TRBJ2-7. The CDR3 consists of 13 residues. CDR1 is DFQATT, CDR2 SNEGSKA, per germline (reference sequence). The chain's CDR3 is CSASGNPYNEQYF. The CDR3 DNA is TGCAGTGCTAGTGGGAACCCTTACAATGAGCAGTACTTC.

The chain carries TRBV11-2 and TRBJ2-3, with TRBD2 matching 7 bases. V lost 2 bases and J lost 3; bases outside the gene matches: 11. Germline V CDR1 and CDR2: SGHAT, FQNNGV. There are 17 residues in the CDR3. CDR3 amino acids: CASSLYQRGKGTDTQYF. In DNA, the CDR3 is TGTGCCAGCAGCTTATACCAGCGGGGTAAAGGTACAGATACGCAGTATTTT.

This clonotype was seen only a few times. This sequence joins TRBV4-2 and TRBJ2-1; 13 nucleotides line up with TRBD2. Losses at the gene ends were 0 bases for V and 2 bases for J; bases not matched to a gene: 1. This CDR3 contains 17 residues. CDR1 and CDR2 (germline): LGHNA, YNFKEQ. This CDR3 is CASSQELAGGPYNEQFF. CDR3 nucleotide sequence: TGTGCCAGCAGCCAAGAACTAGCGGGGGGGCCCTACAATGAGCAGTTCTTC.

The chain employs TRBV9 and TRBJ2-7, with D hard to call. Trimming left V 1 base short and J 5 bases short, with 4 bases between. This CDR3 has 11 residues. Germline CDR1 is SGDLS and CDR2 is YYNGEE. The CDR3 DNA reads as TGTGCCAGCAGCGTAACCCACGAGCAGTACTTC. Amino acids: CASSVTHEQYF.

On this clonotype: One end of the junction does not line up with germline, which may come from a read error. The rearrangement joins TRBV27 to TRBJ2-3; D is unresolved. CDR1 MNHEY and CDR2 SMNVEV come from the germline V gene (reference sequence). The CDR3 is 14 amino acids. The CDR3 DNA is TGTGCCACCAGTCCCGCGACGGTCACAGATACGCAGTATTTT. Translation: CATSPATVTDTQYF.

This clonotype was counted a few times. V gene TRBV28 combines with J gene TRBJ2-7; unclear D gene. Germline assignment: CDR1 MDHEN and CDR2 SYDVKM. The CDR3 sequence is 12 residues long. Trimming took 5 bases from V and 7 from J, leaving 12 bases between them. CDR3 residues: CASSLVFDEQYF. The CDR3 nucleotides are TGTGCCAGCAGTCTGGTGTTCGATGAGCAGTACTTC.

The chain has TRBV7-2 and TRBJ1-5, with 7 bases that match TRBD1. The CDR3 extends over 15 amino acids. The V gene end was trimmed by 3 bases and the J gene end by 5 bases; junction bases not matched to a gene: 7. CDR1 and CDR2 from the germline V gene are SGHTA and FQGNSA. The CDR3 DNA reads as TGTGCCAGCAGCTTCTTTGACAGGGACCATCAGCCCCAGCATTTT. This gives the protein CASSFFDRDHQPQHF. The whole variable domain, filled in from reference TRBV7-2 and TRBJ1-5, reads GAGVSQSPSNKVTEKGKDVELRCDPISGHTALYWYRQSLGQGLEFLIYFQGNSAPDKSGLPSDRFSAERTGGSVSTLTIQRTQQEDSAVYLCASSFFDRDHQPQHFGDGTRLSIL.

The rearrangement uses TRBV20-1 and TRBJ2-4, with 12 positions matching TRBD1. The J call is in doubt because the DNA end fits TRBJ2-7 better. Looked up from germline, CDR1 is DFQATT and CDR2 is SNEGSKA (reference sequence). The CDR3 spans 15 residues. The CDR3 DNA is TGCAGTGCTAGATCTGGGACAGGGGGCAACTACGAGCAGTACTTC. This sequence encodes CSARSGTGGNYEQYF.

The chain couples TRBV6-2 or TRBV6-3 to TRBJ1-1; D gene unclear. Deletions cut 0 bases from V and 3 bases from J, with 8 bases between. This CDR3 has 14 amino acids. Germline V gene sequence: CDR1 MNHEY, CDR2 SVGEGT. In nucleotides, the CDR3 is TGTGCCAGCAGTTACTCCCGCGAGCACACTGAAGCTTTCTTT. Translation gives CASSYSREHTEAFF.

This clonotype showed up just a few times. The rearrangement links TRBV27 to TRBJ2-4, with no clear D. The J call may not be correct, given that the DNA end is closer to TRBJ2-7. In germline, CDR1 is MNHEY, CDR2 SMNVEV (reference sequence). The CDR3 has 10 amino acids. Here the CDR3 reads CASKAYEQYF. In nucleotides, the CDR3 is TGTGCCAGCAAGGCCTACGAGCAGTACTTC.

This clonotype was recorded a few times. The chain has TRBV15 and TRBJ2-3; no clear D gene. With 0 bases removed from V and 6 bases from J, the gap between germline ends came to 7 bases. In germline, CDR1 is LNHNV, CDR2 YYDKDF (reference sequence). CDR3 length: 13 amino acids. CDR3 sequence (DNA): TGTGCCACCAGCAGAGATCGTGCGGATACGCAGTATTTT. Residues: CATSRDRADTQYF.

This clonotype came up once. The CDR3 reads CASSQAEDRNTEAFF. CDR3 bases: TGTGCCAGCAGCCAAGCGGAGGACAGGAACACTGAAGCTTTCTTT. V usage is TRBV14 and J usage is TRBJ1-1, with a possible D match to TRBD1 (6 bases). The CDR3 totals 15 residues. Germline CDR1 is SGHDN and CDR2 is FVKESK. The V end was cut by 1 base, the J end by 1 base, with 10 bases between. The entire variable domain, with the rest obtained from reference TRBV14 and TRBJ1-1, is as follows: EAGVTQFPSHSVIEKGQTVTLRCDPISGHDNLYWYRRVMGKEIKFLLHFVKESKQDESGMPNNRFLAERTGGTYSTLKVQPAELEDSGVYFCASSQAEDRNTEAFFGQGTRLTVV.

The V call is TRBV2, the J call TRBJ2-5; D is unresolved. V was clipped by 3 bases and J by 11 bases, with 13 bases between them. This CDR3 comprises 12 residues. From germline, CDR1 is SNHLY and CDR2 FYNNEI. The CDR3 nucleotides read TGTGCCAGCAGTGATTTGGAAGTAAGGCAGTACTTC. Translated, it gives CASSDLEVRQYF.

The V and J genes are TRBV20-1 and TRBJ2-5; D remains ambiguous. The J call may be incorrect, as the DNA end agrees better with TRBJ2-7. The CDR3 has 14 amino acids. Germline loops: CDR1 DFQATT, CDR2 SNEGSKA (reference sequence). CDR3 DNA: TGCAGTGCTAGGGTCACCCCTACGGGCTACGAGCAGTACTTC. This sequence encodes CSARVTPTGYEQYF.

In this sample, this clonotype turned up a few times. The rearrangement joins TRBV6-5 to TRBJ2-4, with no clear D. CDR3 length equals 14 residues. V lost 3 bases, J lost 3 bases, and 9 bases lay in between. Per the germline V gene, CDR1 is MNHEY and CDR2 is SVGAGI. CDR3 nucleotide sequence: TGTGCCAGCAGTTATAGTCGGAACAAAAACATTCAGTACTTC. It encodes CASSYSRNKNIQYF.

V usage is TRBV10-3 and J usage is TRBJ2-3, with a weak D call TRBD2 (6 bases). Germline CDR1 reads ENHRY; CDR2 reads SYGVKD. This CDR3 is 13 amino acids long. V lost 4 bases, J lost 3 bases, and 8 bases lay in between. CDR3 sequence (DNA): TGTGCCATCAGTGTACTAGCTACAGATACGCAGTATTTT. It specifies CAISVLATDTQYF.

This clonotype was observed a handful of times. The J gene is TRBJ1-2, the V gene TRBV20-1, with D perhaps matching TRBD1 (5 bases). This CDR3 is 16 amino acids long. V dropped 6 bases and J dropped 4 bases, with 24 bases sitting between them. From germline, CDR1 is DFQATT and CDR2 SNEGSKA (reference sequence). The CDR3 DNA is TGCAGTGCGACCCACCGCCGGGAGGGGCTTGGCTATGGCTACACCTTC. This codes for CSATHRREGLGYGYTF.

This sequence joins TRBV6-2 or TRBV6-3 and TRBJ2-1; 10 nucleotides agree with TRBD2. V was clipped by 5 bases and J by 10 bases; unmatched bases: 11. The CDR3 is 15 residues long. The germline V gene encodes CDR1 MNHEY and CDR2 SVGEGT. The CDR3, as DNA: TGTGCCAGCAGTCAACTAGCGGGGAACCTCAACGAGCAGTTCTTC. Translation: CASSQLAGNLNEQFF.

V and J are TRBV15 and TRBJ2-5; no clear D gene. The V end was cut by 0 bases, the J end by 11 bases, with 34 bases between. In germline, CDR1 is LNHNV, CDR2 YYDKDF (reference sequence). This CDR3 is built from 20 residues. CDR3 in DNA: TGTGCCACCAGCAGAGATCTCCCTAAGGTTATTAAAATCTCCTACAATGAGCAGTACTTC. Translating gives CATSRDLPKVIKISYNEQYF.

Notes on this clonotype: A single base separates this from a much larger clone, so it may be a read error. The J gene is TRBJ2-4, the V gene TRBV2; D might be TRBD1 (6 bases). The DNA end is more similar to TRBJ2-7, so the J call may be wrong. CDR3 length: 14 amino acids. The V gene's germline CDR1 is SNHLY and CDR2 FYNNEI. The CDR3 loop is CASRDRPVTYEQYF. DNA of the CDR3: TGTGCCAGCAGAGACAGGCCGGTCACCTACGAGCAGTACTTC.

CDR3 sequence reads: CASSSSGSGRNTDTQYF. The CDR3 nucleotides read TGTGCCAGCAGCTCTAGCGGGAGTGGCAGGAACACAGATACGCAGTATTTT. The V gene is TRBV13, the J gene TRBJ2-3; 10 bases are a match to TRBD2. The germline gives CDR1 PRHDT, CDR2 FYEKMQ (reference sequence). The CDR3 runs to 17 residues. Trimming cost V 4 bases and J 2 bases; bases outside gene matches: 9.

The rearrangement uses TRBV5-1 and TRBJ2-1; 9 bases align to TRBD2. Germline V gives CDR1 SGHRS, CDR2 YFSETQ. V lost 0 bases to trimming and J lost 1 base; unmatched junction nucleotides: 2. This CDR3 is 16 amino acids long. The CDR3 sequence: CASSLVAGESYNEQFF. The DNA of the CDR3 is TGCGCCAGCAGCTTGGTAGCGGGAGAATCCTACAATGAGCAGTTCTTC. Supplemented by reference TRBV5-1 and TRBJ2-1, the full variable domain reads KAGVTQTPRYLIKTRGQQVTLSCSPISGHRSVSWYQQTPGQGLQFLFEYFSETQRNKGNFPGRFSGRQFSNSRSEMNVSTLELGDSALYLCASSLVAGESYNEQFFGPGTRLTVL.